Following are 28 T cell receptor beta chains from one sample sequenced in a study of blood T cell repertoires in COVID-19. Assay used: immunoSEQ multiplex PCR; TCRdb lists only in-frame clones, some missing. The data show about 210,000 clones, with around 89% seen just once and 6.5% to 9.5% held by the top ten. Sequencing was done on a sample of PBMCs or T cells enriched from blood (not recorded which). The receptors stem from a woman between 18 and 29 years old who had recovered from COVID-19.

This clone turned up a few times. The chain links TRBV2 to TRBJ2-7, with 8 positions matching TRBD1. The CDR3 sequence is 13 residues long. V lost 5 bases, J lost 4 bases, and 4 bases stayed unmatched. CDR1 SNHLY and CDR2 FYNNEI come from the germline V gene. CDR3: CASSRQGLYEQYF. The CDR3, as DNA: TGTGCCAGCAGTCGACAGGGGCTATACGAGCAGTACTTC.

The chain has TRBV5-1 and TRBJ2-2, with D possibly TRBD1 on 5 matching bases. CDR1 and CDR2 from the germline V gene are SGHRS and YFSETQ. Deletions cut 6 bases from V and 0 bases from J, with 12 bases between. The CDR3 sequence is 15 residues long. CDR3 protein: CASNARAPNTGELFF. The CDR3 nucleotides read TGCGCCAGCAACGCCAGGGCTCCGAACACCGGGGAGCTGTTTTTT. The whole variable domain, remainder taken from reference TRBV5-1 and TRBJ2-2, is KAGVTQTPRYLIKTRGQQVTLSCSPISGHRSVSWYQQTPGQGLQFLFEYFSETQRNKGNFPGRFSGRQFSNSRSEMNVSTLELGDSALYLCASNARAPNTGELFFGEGSRLTVL.

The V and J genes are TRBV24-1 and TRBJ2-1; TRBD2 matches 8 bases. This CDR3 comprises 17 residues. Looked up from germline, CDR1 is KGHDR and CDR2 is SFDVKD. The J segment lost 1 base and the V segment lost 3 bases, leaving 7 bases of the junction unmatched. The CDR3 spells CATSDPAGAPSYNEQFF. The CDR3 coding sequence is TGTGCCACCAGTGATCCAGCGGGGGCGCCTTCCTACAATGAGCAGTTCTTC.

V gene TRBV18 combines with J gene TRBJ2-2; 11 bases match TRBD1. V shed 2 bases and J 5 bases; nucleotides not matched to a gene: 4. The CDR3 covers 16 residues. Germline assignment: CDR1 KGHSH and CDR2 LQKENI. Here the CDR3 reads CASSPKGQGETGELFF. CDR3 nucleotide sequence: TGTGCCAGCTCACCAAAGGGACAGGGGGAAACCGGGGAGCTGTTTTTT.

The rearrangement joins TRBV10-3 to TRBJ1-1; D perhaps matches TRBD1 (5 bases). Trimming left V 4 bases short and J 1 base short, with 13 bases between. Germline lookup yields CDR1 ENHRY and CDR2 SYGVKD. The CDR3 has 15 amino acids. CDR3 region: CAISGIRQGNTEAFF. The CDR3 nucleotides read TGTGCCATCAGTGGGATAAGGCAGGGGAACACTGAAGCTTTCTTT.

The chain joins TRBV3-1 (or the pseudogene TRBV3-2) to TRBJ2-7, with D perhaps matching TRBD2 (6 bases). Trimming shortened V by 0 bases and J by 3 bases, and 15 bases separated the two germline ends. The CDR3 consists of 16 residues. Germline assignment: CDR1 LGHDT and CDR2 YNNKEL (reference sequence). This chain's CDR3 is CASSQDLATGVYEQYF. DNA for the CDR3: TGTGCCAGCAGCCAAGATCTTGCGACGGGAGTCTACGAGCAGTACTTC.

The CDR3 DNA reads TGTGCCAGCAGCTTGGAACAGGCCCTGAATGAAAAACTGTTTTTT. Translated, it gives CASSLEQALNEKLFF. This sequence joins TRBV7-2 and TRBJ1-4; weak D call: TRBD1 (5 bases). The CDR3 length is 15 residues. Germline V gene sequence: CDR1 SGHTA, CDR2 FQGNSA. The V and J ends lost 3 bases and 5 bases respectively, with 13 bases between them.

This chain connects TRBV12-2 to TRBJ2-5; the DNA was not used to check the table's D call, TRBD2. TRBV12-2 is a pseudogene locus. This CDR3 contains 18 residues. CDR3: CASRPRGRRGVSQETQYF. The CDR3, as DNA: TGTGCAAGTCGCCCCCGGGGGAGGCGGGGGGTATCTCAAGAGACCCAGTACTTC.

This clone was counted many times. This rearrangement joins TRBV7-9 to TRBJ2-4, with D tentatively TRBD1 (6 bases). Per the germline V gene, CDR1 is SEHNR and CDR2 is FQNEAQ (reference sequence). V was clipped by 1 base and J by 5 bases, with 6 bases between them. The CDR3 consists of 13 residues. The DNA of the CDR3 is TGTGCCAGCAGCTTAGACAGGGAAAACATTCAGTACTTC. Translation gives CASSLDRENIQYF.

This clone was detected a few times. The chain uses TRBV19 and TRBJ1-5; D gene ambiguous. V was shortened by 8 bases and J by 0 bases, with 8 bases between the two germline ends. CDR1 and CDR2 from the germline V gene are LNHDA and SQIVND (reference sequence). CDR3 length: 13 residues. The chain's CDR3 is CASGRDSNQPQHF. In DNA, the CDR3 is TGTGCCAGTGGGAGGGATAGCAATCAGCCCCAGCATTTT.

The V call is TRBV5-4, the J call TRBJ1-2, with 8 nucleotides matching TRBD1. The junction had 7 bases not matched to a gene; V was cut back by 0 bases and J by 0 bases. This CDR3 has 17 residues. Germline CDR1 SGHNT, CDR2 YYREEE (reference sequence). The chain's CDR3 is CASSLAGTGLSNYGYTF. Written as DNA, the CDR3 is TGTGCCAGCAGCTTGGCCGGGACAGGCCTTTCTAACTATGGCTACACCTTC.

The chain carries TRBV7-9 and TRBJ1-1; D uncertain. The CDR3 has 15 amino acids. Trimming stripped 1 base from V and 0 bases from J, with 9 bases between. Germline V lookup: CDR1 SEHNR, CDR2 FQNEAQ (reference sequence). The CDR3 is CASSLGQRVNTEAFF. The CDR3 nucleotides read TGTGCCAGCAGCTTAGGGCAGAGGGTGAACACTGAAGCTTTCTTT.

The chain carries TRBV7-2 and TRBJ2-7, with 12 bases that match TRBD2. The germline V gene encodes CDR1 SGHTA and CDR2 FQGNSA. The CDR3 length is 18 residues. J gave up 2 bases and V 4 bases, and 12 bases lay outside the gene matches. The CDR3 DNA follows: TGTGCCAGCAGCTCTTCGGGACTAGCGGGTGGAACACCCTACGAGCAGTACTTC. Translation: CASSSSGLAGGTPYEQYF.

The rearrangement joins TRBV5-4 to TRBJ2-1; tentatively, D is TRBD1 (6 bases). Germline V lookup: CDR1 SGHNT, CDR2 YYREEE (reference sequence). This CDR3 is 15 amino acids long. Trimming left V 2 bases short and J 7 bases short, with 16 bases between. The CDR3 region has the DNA TGTGCCAGCAGCTTTCGCCAGACAGGATTTAATGAGCAGTTCTTC. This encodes CASSFRQTGFNEQFF. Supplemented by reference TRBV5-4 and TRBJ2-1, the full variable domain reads ETGVTQSPTHLIKTRGQQVTLRCSSQSGHNTVSWYQQALGQGPQFIFQYYREEENGRGNFPPRFSGLQFPNYSSELNVNALELDDSALYLCASSFRQTGFNEQFFGPGTRLTVL.

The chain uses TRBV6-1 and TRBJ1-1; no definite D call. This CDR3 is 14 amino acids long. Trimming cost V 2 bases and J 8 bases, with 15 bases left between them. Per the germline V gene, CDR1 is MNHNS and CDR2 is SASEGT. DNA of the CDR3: TGTGCCAGCAGTGAACAGGTGGCCCTTACGGAAGCTTTCTTT. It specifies CASSEQVALTEAFF.

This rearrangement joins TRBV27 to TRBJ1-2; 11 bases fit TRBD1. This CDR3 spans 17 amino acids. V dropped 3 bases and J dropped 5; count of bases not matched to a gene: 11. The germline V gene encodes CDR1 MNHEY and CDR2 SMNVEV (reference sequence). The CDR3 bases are TGTGCCAGCAGTTTCAGGGACAGGGGGGCCTCGGGGTATGGCTACACCTTC. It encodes CASSFRDRGASGYGYTF.

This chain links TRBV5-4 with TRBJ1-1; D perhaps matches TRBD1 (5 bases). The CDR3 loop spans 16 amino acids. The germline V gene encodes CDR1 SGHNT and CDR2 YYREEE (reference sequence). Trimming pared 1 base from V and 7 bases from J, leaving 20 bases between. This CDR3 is CASSLRGNQEEGEAFF. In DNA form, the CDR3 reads TGTGCCAGCAGCTTGAGGGGAAACCAAGAGGAGGGTGAAGCTTTCTTT.

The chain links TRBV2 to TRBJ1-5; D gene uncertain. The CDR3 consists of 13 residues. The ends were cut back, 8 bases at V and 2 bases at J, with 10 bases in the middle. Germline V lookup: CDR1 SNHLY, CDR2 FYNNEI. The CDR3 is CASVEGGNQPQHF. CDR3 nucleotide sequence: TGTGCCAGCGTAGAGGGCGGCAATCAGCCCCAGCATTTT.

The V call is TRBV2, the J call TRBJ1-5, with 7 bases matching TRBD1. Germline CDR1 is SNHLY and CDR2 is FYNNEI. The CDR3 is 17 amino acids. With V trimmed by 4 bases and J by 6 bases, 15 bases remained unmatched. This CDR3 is CASSAPRQGIYSQPQHF. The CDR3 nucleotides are TGTGCCAGCAGTGCCCCGAGACAGGGAATTTATAGTCAGCCCCAGCATTTT.

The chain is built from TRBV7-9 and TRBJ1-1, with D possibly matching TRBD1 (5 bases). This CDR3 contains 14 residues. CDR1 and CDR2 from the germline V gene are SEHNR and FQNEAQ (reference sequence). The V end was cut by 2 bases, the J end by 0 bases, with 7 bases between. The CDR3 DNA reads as TGTGCCAGCAGCTTACAGGGCCTGAACACTGAAGCTTTCTTT. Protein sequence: CASSLQGLNTEAFF.

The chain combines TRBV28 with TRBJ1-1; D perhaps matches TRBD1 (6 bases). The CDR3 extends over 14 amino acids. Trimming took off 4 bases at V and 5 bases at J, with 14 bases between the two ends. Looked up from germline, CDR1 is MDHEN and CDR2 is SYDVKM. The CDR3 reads CASSSLNRETEAFF. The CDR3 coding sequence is TGTGCCAGCAGTTCACTTAACAGGGAGACTGAAGCTTTCTTT.

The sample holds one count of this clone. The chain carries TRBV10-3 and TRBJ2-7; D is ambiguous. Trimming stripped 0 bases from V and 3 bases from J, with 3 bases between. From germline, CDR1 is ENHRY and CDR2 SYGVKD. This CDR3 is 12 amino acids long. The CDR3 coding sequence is TGTGCCATCAGTGAGTCTCTCTACGAGCAGTACTTC. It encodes CAISESLYEQYF.

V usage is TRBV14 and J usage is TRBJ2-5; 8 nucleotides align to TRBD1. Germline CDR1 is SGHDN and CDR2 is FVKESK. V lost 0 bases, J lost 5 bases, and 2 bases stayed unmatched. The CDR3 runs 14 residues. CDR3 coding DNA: TGTGCCAGCAGCCAAGACAGGGGGCTCGAGACCCAGTACTTC. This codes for CASSQDRGLETQYF.

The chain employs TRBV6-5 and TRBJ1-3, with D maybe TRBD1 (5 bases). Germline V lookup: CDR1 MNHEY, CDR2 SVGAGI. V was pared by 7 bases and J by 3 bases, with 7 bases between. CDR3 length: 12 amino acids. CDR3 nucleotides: TGTGCCAGCACAGGGTTTGGAAACACCATATATTTT. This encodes CASTGFGNTIYF.

The CDR3 nucleotides read TGTGCCACCAGTGATTTTCTACTGGACAGGGTGGGAATTCGTAGCAATCAGCCCCAGCATTTT. As protein: CATSDFLLDRVGIRSNQPQHF. The J gene is TRBJ1-5, the V gene TRBV24-1; 8 bases align to TRBD1. Unmatched junction bases numbered 16, after V lost 1 base and J lost 0 bases. CDR1 and CDR2 (germline): KGHDR, SFDVKD. This CDR3 is 21 amino acids long.

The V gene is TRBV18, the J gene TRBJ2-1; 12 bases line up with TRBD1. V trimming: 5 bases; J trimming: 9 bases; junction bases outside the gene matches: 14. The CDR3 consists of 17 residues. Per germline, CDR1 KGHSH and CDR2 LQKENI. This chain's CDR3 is CASSTGTGGRRDSEQFF. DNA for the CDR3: TGTGCCAGCTCAACCGGGACAGGGGGCCGAAGGGACAGTGAGCAGTTCTTC.

CDR3 in amino acids: CASSSLAGIQETQYF. The CDR3 DNA follows: TGTGCCAGCAGCTCACTAGCGGGGATCCAAGAGACCCAGTACTTC. The gene calls are TRBV5-4 and TRBJ2-5, with 10 bases fitting TRBD2. The CDR3 has 15 residues. V gave up 3 bases and J gave up 1 base; unmatched junction bases: 3. Germline CDR1 SGHNT, CDR2 YYREEE (reference sequence).

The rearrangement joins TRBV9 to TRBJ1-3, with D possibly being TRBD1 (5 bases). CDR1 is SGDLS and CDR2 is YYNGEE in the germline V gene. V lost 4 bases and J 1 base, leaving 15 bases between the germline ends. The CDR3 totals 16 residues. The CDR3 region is CASSTRQSLSGNTIYF. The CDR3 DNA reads TGTGCCAGCAGCACAAGACAGTCCTTGTCTGGAAACACCATATATTTT.